The rows below give T cell receptor beta chains drawn from one sample of a study of cytomegalovirus exposure and HLA in healthy donors. This table comes from immunoSEQ multiplex PCR, and its TCRdb copy is limited to in-frame clones, with some not included. The sample carries a few hundred thousand clones, approximately 90% recorded once. The sample taken for sequencing was PBMCs. These receptors were collected from a woman younger than 30 in good health and CMV-seronegative. CDR3s include the opening cysteine and the closing phenylalanine or tryptophan. The D gene is left open where the match is weak. Size is omitted from some rows. Given values are once, few, many or a class for expanded clones.

D	V	J	size	CDR3	DNA
TRBD2	TRBV5-1	TRBJ2-7	.	CASSGGLAGGLKVPEQYF	TGCGCCAGCAGCGGGGGACTAGCGGGAGGATTAAAGGTTCCCGAGCAGTACTTC
.	TRBV5-1	TRBJ2-2	.	CASSLAGHTNTGELFF	TGCGCCAGCAGCTTGGCAGGGCACACGAACACCGGGGAGCTGTTTTTT
TRBD1	TRBV7-2	TRBJ1-2	once	CASSFGTVYGYTF	TGTGCCAGCAGCTTCGGGACAGTCTATGGCTACACCTTC
.	TRBV11-2	TRBJ2-5	.	CASSFGPVRATTQYF	TGTGCCAGCAGCTTCGGCCCCGTGAGGGCTACGACCCAGTACTTC
.	TRBV6-4	TRBJ2-7	.	CARQAERNYEQYF	TGTGCCAGACAAGCGGAGAGAAACTACGAGCAGTACTTC
.	TRBV18	TRBJ2-3	once	CASSQGTDTQYF	TGTGCCAGCTCTCAGGGGACAGATACGCAGTATTTT
.	TRBV11-2	TRBJ2-1	.	CASSLATGSYNEQFF	TGTGCCAGCAGCTTAGCGACTGGCTCCTACAATGAGCAGTTCTTC
.	TRBV7-9	TRBJ1-1	.	CASSRSPSMNTEAFF	TGTGCCAGCAGCCGGTCGCCGAGTATGAACACTGAAGCTTTCTTT
TRBD2	TRBV27	TRBJ2-5	.	CASSTILTGAGGQETQYF	TGTGCCAGCAGTACCATACTTACTGGGGCGGGGGGACAAGAGACCCAGTACTTC
.	TRBV4-1	TRBJ2-7	.	CASSHATDHYEQYF	TGCGCCAGCAGCCATGCCACAGACCACTACGAGCAGTACTTC
TRBD2	TRBV9	TRBJ2-1	.	CASSTRPTSGRDNEQFF	TGTGCCAGCAGCACCCGACCGACTAGCGGGAGGGATAATGAGCAGTTCTTC
TRBD2	TRBV19	TRBJ2-5	.	CASTPGSGGAETQYF	TGTGCCAGTACCCCGGGTAGCGGGGGGGCTGAGACCCAGTACTTC
TRBD1	TRBV7-6	TRBJ2-7	.	CASRSPGQGNEQYF	TGTGCCAGCAGGTCCCCGGGACAGGGCAACGAGCAGTACTTC
.	TRBV7-9	TRBJ2-3	.	CASSPRVKDSTDTQYF	TGTGCCAGCAGCCCCCGGGTGAAGGACTCCACAGATACGCAGTATTTT
.	TRBV27	TRBJ1-1	once	CASSFLGSTEAFF	TGTGCCAGCAGTTTTCTAGGGAGCACTGAAGCTTTCTTT
.	TRBV13	TRBJ2-5	.	CASSLHFSGDQYQETQYF	TGTGCCAGCAGCTTACATTTTTCAGGGGACCAGTACCAAGAGACCCAGTACTTC
TRBD1	TRBV6-5	TRBJ1-2	.	CASRRQGRNGYTF	TGTGCCAGCAGACGACAGGGTCGCAACGGCTACACCTTC
.	TRBV4-2	TRBJ1-1	.	CASSPGHLNTEAFF	TGTGCCAGCAGCCCGGGACACTTGAACACTGAAGCTTTCTTT
TRBD2	TRBV27	TRBJ2-3	.	CASRKFPGTSRVDTQYF	TGTGCCAGCAGGAAATTCCCCGGGACTAGCCGGGTAGATACGCAGTATTTT
.	TRBV7-9	TRBJ1-1	.	CASSVITSNTEAFF	TGTGCCAGCAGCGTGATTACATCGAACACTGAAGCTTTCTTT
.	TRBV7-8	TRBJ1-1	.	CASSLGGGSLGKTEAFF	TGTGCCAGCAGCTTAGGGGGAGGGTCTCTTGGGAAGACTGAAGCTTTCTTT
.	TRBV13	TRBJ2-5	.	CASSLSQRVRKETQYF	TGTGCCAGCAGCTTAAGCCAGCGGGTTAGGAAAGAGACCCAGTACTTC
.	TRBV9	TRBJ2-7	.	CASSLHERGFSYEQYF	TGTGCCAGCAGCCTTCACGAAAGGGGATTTAGCTACGAGCAGTACTTC
.	TRBV4-3	TRBJ1-4	.	CASSQDLRTDLEKLFF	TGCGCCAGCAGCCAAGATTTGAGGACAGACCTAGAAAAACTGTTTTTT
.	TRBV4-3	TRBJ2-7	.	CASSQDRTYSYEQYF	TGCGCCAGCAGCCAAGACAGGACTTACTCCTACGAGCAGTACTTC
.	TRBV2	TRBJ2-1	.	CASRAGFGAYEQFF	TGTGCCAGCCGAGCGGGTTTCGGTGCCTATGAGCAGTTCTTC
.	TRBV7-3	TRBJ1-3	.	CASSGDSGNTIYF	TGTGCCAGCAGCGGAGACTCTGGAAACACCATATATTTT
.	TRBV29-1	TRBJ1-2	.	CSVEDPGRDYGYTF	TGCAGCGTTGAAGACCCCGGCAGGGACTATGGCTACACCTTC
TRBD1	TRBV7-8	TRBJ2-7	.	CASSLEGTGYYEQYF	TGTGCCAGCAGCTTAGAAGGGACAGGGTACTACGAGCAGTACTTC
.	TRBV9	TRBJ2-7	.	CASSVALGGAYEQYF	TGTGCCAGCAGCGTGGCCCTTGGGGGCGCCTACGAGCAGTACTTC
TRBD1	TRBV5-1	TRBJ1-2	.	CASSLGTGVNYGYTF	TGCGCCAGCAGCTTGGGGACAGGGGTCAACTATGGCTACACCTTC
TRBD2	TRBV7-2	TRBJ2-7	.	CASSLAGTSGRGSYEQYF	TGTGCCAGCAGCTTAGCCGGGACTAGCGGGAGGGGGTCCTACGAGCAGTACTTC
TRBD2	TRBV19	TRBJ2-1	.	CASSISGRDNEQFF	TGTGCCAGTAGTATTAGCGGGAGGGACAATGAGCAGTTCTTC
.	TRBV29-1	TRBJ2-7	once	CSVRTSASYEQYF	TGCAGCGTCAGGACATCCGCCTCCTACGAGCAGTACTTC
.	TRBV7-8	TRBJ1-5	.	CASGPGGGHSNQPQHF	TGTGCCAGCGGCCCAGGCGGGGGACATAGCAATCAGCCCCAGCATTTT
.	TRBV7-2	TRBJ2-4	.	CASSARGPENIQYF	TGTGCCAGCAGCGCGCGGGGGCCGGAAAACATTCAGTACTTC
.	TRBV7-8	TRBJ1-3	.	CASRWGGSGNTIYF	TGTGCCAGCCGGTGGGGGGGCTCTGGAAACACCATATATTTT
.	TRBV6-4	TRBJ2-3	.	CASSSGVGSIRYF	TGTGCCAGCAGCTCCGGGGTAGGCTCAATACGGTATTTT
TRBD2	TRBV5-4	TRBJ2-3	once	CASRAGLAETDTQYF	TGTGCCAGCCGAGCCGGACTAGCGGAGACAGATACGCAGTATTTT
.	TRBV27	TRBJ2-2	.	CASSFGVNTGELFF	TGTGCCAGCAGTTTCGGGGTCAACACCGGGGAGCTGTTTTTT
.	TRBV6-6	TRBJ1-1	.	CASSSVDTPNTEAFF	TGTGCCAGCAGTTCGGTTGACACCCCTAACACTGAAGCTTTCTTT
.	TRBV7-8	TRBJ1-1	.	CASSLLQGEMNTEAFF	TGTGCCAGCAGCTTATTACAGGGTGAGATGAACACTGAAGCTTTCTTT
.	TRBV30	TRBJ2-7	.	CAWSTGRGSYEQYF	TGTGCCTGGAGTACAGGCAGGGGATCCTACGAGCAGTACTTC
.	TRBV2	TRBJ1-5	.	CASSSQDNQPQHF	TGTGCCAGCAGCTCACAGGACAATCAGCCCCAGCATTTT
.	TRBV2	TRBJ1-2	once	CASSADRPAGYTF	TGTGCCAGCAGTGCCGACAGGCCCGCAGGCTACACCTTC
TRBD1	TRBV18	TRBJ1-2	.	CASSTRQGSEGYTF	TGTGCCAGCTCAACCCGACAGGGAAGTGAAGGCTACACCTTC
.	TRBV5-1	TRBJ2-5	.	CASSFVGDARQETQYF	TGCGCCAGCAGCTTCGTTGGAGACGCAAGGCAAGAGACCCAGTACTTC
.	TRBV11-2	TRBJ1-4	.	CASRDPGPLEKLFF	TGTGCCAGCAGAGACCCGGGTCCCCTAGAAAAACTGTTTTTT
TRBD1	TRBV7-2	TRBJ2-3	once	CASSSQGTDTQYF	TGTGCCAGCAGCTCACAGGGGACAGATACGCAGTATTTT
TRBD1	TRBV7-9	TRBJ2-7	.	CASQQTGAVSEQYF	TGTGCCAGCCAACAAACAGGGGCGGTCTCCGAGCAGTACTTC
.	TRBV4-3	TRBJ2-7	.	CASSPSAGLAPYEQYF	TGCGCCAGCAGCCCCAGCGCCGGGCTAGCTCCCTACGAGCAGTACTTC
TRBD1	TRBV10-3	TRBJ2-7	.	CAISGTALGNEQYF	TGTGCCATCAGCGGGACAGCCCTCGGGAACGAGCAGTACTTC
TRBD2	TRBV7-8	TRBJ2-7	.	CASSFGLAGARIGEQYF	TGTGCCAGCAGCTTCGGACTAGCGGGGGCTCGAATTGGTGAGCAGTACTTC
TRBD1	TRBV6-1	TRBJ1-2	few	CASSESGTENYGYTF	TGTGCCAGCAGTGAATCCGGGACAGAGAACTATGGCTACACCTTC
TRBD1	TRBV7-9	TRBJ1-3	.	CASSSGQGTRNTIYF	TGTGCCAGCAGCTCCGGACAGGGTACACGAAACACCATATATTTT
.	TRBV5-4	TRBJ1-6	.	CASSLARPSYNSPLHF	TGTGCCAGCAGCTTGGCTAGGCCCAGCTATAATTCACCCCTCCACTTT
TRBD2	TRBV5-1	TRBJ2-5	.	CASSLDPSGDQETQYF	TGCGCCAGCAGCTTGGACCCTAGCGGGGATCAAGAGACCCAGTACTTC
.	TRBV7-9	TRBJ2-2	.	CASSSLQYQGRTGELFF	TGTGCCAGCAGCTCACTACAATATCAGGGGCGAACCGGGGAGCTGTTTTTT
.	TRBV5-6	TRBJ1-2	.	CASSRRRANYGYTF	TGTGCCAGCAGCCGACGGCGGGCTAACTATGGCTACACCTTC
.	TRBV9	TRBJ1-2	.	CASSVAPFVSKPSDTF	TGTGCCAGCAGCGTAGCTCCCTTCGTGTCAAAACCATCGGACACCTTC